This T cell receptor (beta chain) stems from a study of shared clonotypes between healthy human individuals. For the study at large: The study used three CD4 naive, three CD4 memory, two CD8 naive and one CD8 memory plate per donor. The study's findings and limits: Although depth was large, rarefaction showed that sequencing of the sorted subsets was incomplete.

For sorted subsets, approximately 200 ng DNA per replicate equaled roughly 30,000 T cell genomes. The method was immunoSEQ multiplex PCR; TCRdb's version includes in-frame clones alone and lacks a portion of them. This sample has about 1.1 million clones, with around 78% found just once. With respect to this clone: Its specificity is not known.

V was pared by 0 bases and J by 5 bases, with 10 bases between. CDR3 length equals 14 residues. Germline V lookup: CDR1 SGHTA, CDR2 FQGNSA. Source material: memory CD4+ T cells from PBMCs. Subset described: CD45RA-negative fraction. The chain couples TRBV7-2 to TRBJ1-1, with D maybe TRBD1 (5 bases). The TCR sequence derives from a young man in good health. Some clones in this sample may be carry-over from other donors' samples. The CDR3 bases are TGTGCCAGCAGCTTAGCAGGGGTAGAAACTGAAGCTTTCTTT. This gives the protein CASSLAGVETEAFF.